Below, 30 T cell receptor beta chains from the same sample are listed, as sequenced in a study of T cells in Graves' hyperthyroidism and ophthalmopathy. RNA transcripts served as the template for amplifying TCR beta CDR3 regions. An initial round of RT-PCR targeting the TCR CDR3 relied on the HTBI primer set. TCRdb re-called the multiplex PCR reads through MiXCR, storing one row per CDR3 protein. The table lists roughly 700,000 distinct CDR3 sequences, 30% to 40% of them singletons. Sequenced sample: blood. The receptors come from a woman between 40 and 50 years old with Graves' hyperthyroidism.

The rearrangement links TRBV5-8 to TRBJ2-7; no reliable D call. Trimming pared 7 bases from V and 1 base from J, leaving 18 bases between. Looked up from germline, CDR1 is SGHTS and CDR2 is YDEGEE. The CDR3 is 15 amino acids. CDR3 coding DNA: TGTGCCAGCTCTCTAACCCCGCAGAGATCCTACGAGCAGTACTTC. Amino acid sequence: CASSLTPQRSYEQYF.

This clonotype was seen repeatedly, ten times or more. The J gene is TRBJ2-5, the V gene TRBV7-2, with TRBD2 matching 11 bases. CDR3 length equals 15 residues. Trimming at V came to 4 bases and at J to 1 base, leaving 2 bases not matched to a gene. Germline assignment: CDR1 SGHTA and CDR2 FQGNSA. Written as DNA, the CDR3 is TGTGCCAGCAGCTCAGGACTAGCGGGCCAAGAGACCCAGTACTTC. It yields the protein CASSSGLAGQETQYF.

This clonotype was detected only a few times. An end of the junction does not agree with germline; a read error may underlie this. This sequence joins TRBV6-5 and TRBJ1-6, with no clear D. Germline V gene data show CDR1 as MNHEY and CDR2 as SVGAGI. This CDR3 has 13 residues. The CDR3 here is CASKWQENSPPHF. The CDR3, as DNA: TGTGCCAGCAAATGGCAGGAGAATTCACCCCCCCACTTT.

V and J are TRBV5-1 and TRBJ1-2, with D maybe TRBD1 (6 bases). The CDR3 extends over 16 amino acids. From germline, CDR1 is SGHRS and CDR2 YFSETQ. The ends were cut back, 2 bases at V and 3 bases at J, with 17 bases in the middle. This CDR3 is CASSLSGVVLDYGYTF. CDR3 coding DNA: TGCGCCAGCAGCTTATCAGGGGTGGTGTTGGACTATGGCTACACCTTC.

This clonotype was observed at least ten times. The chain recombines TRBV13 with TRBJ1-2, with 9 positions matching TRBD1. CDR1 and CDR2 (germline): PRHDT, FYEKMQ (reference sequence). The CDR3 totals 17 residues. V shed 3 bases and J 4 bases; nucleotides not matched to a gene: 12. CDR3 in DNA: TGTGCCAGCAGCTTCCCGGGACAGGGACAGTCTAGCTATGGCTACACCTTC. It translates to CASSFPGQGQSSYGYTF.

This clonotype was detected ten times or more. The V gene is TRBV2, the J gene TRBJ1-5; D unresolved. Germline V CDR1 and CDR2: SNHLY, FYNNEI. This CDR3 has 13 amino acids. The ends were cut back, 10 bases at V and 6 bases at J, with 16 bases in the middle. DNA for the CDR3: TGTGCCACCTCGGGGAGGGCAGGTCAGCCCCAGCATTTT. Protein: CATSGRAGQPQHF.

Many counts were recorded for this clonotype. The CDR3 sequence is CASSIWTGDYGYTF. The CDR3 DNA reads TGTGCCAGCAGCATCTGGACGGGTGACTATGGCTACACCTTC. The gene calls are TRBV5-8 and TRBJ1-2; D gene unclear. The CDR3 extends over 14 amino acids. The germline gives CDR1 SGHTS, CDR2 YDEGEE. V lost 4 bases and J lost 3, with 13 bases in between.

The chain recombines TRBV6-2 or TRBV6-3 with TRBJ1-5; D is perhaps TRBD1 (5 bases). Trimming took off 10 bases at V and 0 bases at J, with 13 bases between the two ends. Per germline, CDR1 MNHEY and CDR2 SVGEGT. The CDR3 covers 14 residues. Here the CDR3 DNA reads TGTGCCACCTCGACAGACTATAGCAATCAGCCCCAGCATTTT. Its protein is CATSTDYSNQPQHF.

In DNA, the CDR3 is TGCGCCAGCAGCCAAGCCAGGGGGCTTCACTATGGCTACACCTTC. Its protein product is CASSQARGLHYGYTF. The rearrangement joins TRBV4-3 to TRBJ1-2, with 8 bases matching TRBD1. The CDR3 extends over 15 amino acids. Germline CDR1 is LGHNA and CDR2 is YSLEER. The V and J ends lost 1 base and 3 bases, in that order; junction bases with no gene match: 4.

This clonotype was observed at least ten times. The chain couples TRBV29-1 to TRBJ2-7, with 7 positions matching TRBD2. The CDR3 length is 14 residues. The germline gives CDR1 SQVTM, CDR2 ANQGSEA. V shed 6 bases, J shed 4 bases, and the junction held 12 bases outside the gene matches. The CDR3 coding sequence is TGCAGCGTGGGCCCGGGACGGGAGGCGTACGAGCAGTACTTC. It encodes CSVGPGREAYEQYF.

CDR3 DNA: TGTGCCAGCAACCTGGACGGACCGAACACTGAAGCTTTCTTT. Amino acids: CASNLDGPNTEAFF. The chain carries TRBV6-1 and TRBJ1-1; D is ambiguous. CDR1 and CDR2 (germline): MNHNS, SASEGT. Trimming removed 7 bases at V and 1 base at J, with 13 bases between. CDR3 length: 14 residues.

V is TRBV6-2 or TRBV6-3 and J is TRBJ1-1; D ambiguous. Between the trimmed V and J ends, which lost 8 bases and 3 bases, there was a span of 13 bases. The CDR3 is 13 amino acids. Germline CDR1 is MNHEY and CDR2 is SVGEGT. The CDR3 is CASAREGYTEAFF. DNA of the CDR3: TGTGCCAGCGCTCGGGAGGGATACACTGAAGCTTTCTTT.

This clonotype was counted at least ten times. The chain is built from TRBV20-1 and TRBJ1-5; 8 nucleotides line up with TRBD1. Germline lookup yields CDR1 DFQATT and CDR2 SNEGSKA (reference sequence). The CDR3 is made up of 12 amino acids. V trimming: 6 bases; J trimming: 7 bases; junction bases outside the gene matches: 5. CDR3 residues: CSAGQGGQPQHF. CDR3 coding DNA: TGCAGTGCCGGACAGGGCGGCCAGCCCCAGCATTTT.

The CDR3 protein is CASSMGGNYGYTF. The CDR3, as DNA: TGTGCCAGCAGTATGGGGGGAAACTATGGCTACACCTTC. The V and J genes are TRBV12-3 or TRBV12-4 and TRBJ1-2, with D tentatively TRBD1 (5 bases). The CDR3 totals 13 residues. Trimming took 5 bases from V and 2 from J, leaving 9 bases between them.

Only a few counts were recorded for this clonotype. J is TRBJ1-1 and V is TRBV7-9; D is perhaps TRBD1 (5 bases). V was clipped by 2 bases and J by 1 base, with 17 bases between them. Germline V gene data show CDR1 as SEHNR and CDR2 as FQNEAQ (reference sequence). The CDR3 is 17 amino acids. The CDR3 DNA is TGTGCCAGCAGCTTATACTTCTATCAGGGCCGGAACACTGAAGCTTTCTTT. This codes for CASSLYFYQGRNTEAFF.

There are many counts of this clonotype. The V call is TRBV11-2, the J call TRBJ2-7; 8 nucleotides line up with TRBD1. V dropped 1 base and J dropped 11; count of bases not matched to a gene: 4. Looked up from germline, CDR1 is SGHAT and CDR2 is FQNNGV. The CDR3 is made up of 12 amino acids. The CDR3 DNA reads as TGTGCCAGCAGCTTAGTGGACAGGGTGAAGTACTTC. Translation: CASSLVDRVKYF.

The chain joins TRBV2 to TRBJ2-2; 7 nucleotides agree with TRBD1. The junction had 6 bases not matched to a gene; V was cut back by 5 bases and J by 3 bases. CDR3 size: 15 residues. The germline V gene encodes CDR1 SNHLY and CDR2 FYNNEI. The DNA for the CDR3 is TGTGCCAGCAGTCTGGGACAGAGTTACACCGGGGAGCTGTTTTTT. This translates into CASSLGQSYTGELFF. Based on the CDR3 plus reference TRBV2 and TRBJ2-2, the full variable domain is EPEVTQTPSHQVTQMGQEVILRCVPISNHLYFYWYRQILGQKVEFLVSFYNNEISEKSEIFDDQFSVERPDGSNFTLKIRSTKLEDSAMYFCASSLGQSYTGELFFGEGSRLTVL.

There are many counts of this clonotype. The rearrangement links TRBV14 to TRBJ1-2; D may be TRBD1 (5 bases). The V end lost 0 bases, the J end lost 8 bases, and 10 bases lay between the germline ends. The CDR3 loop spans 13 amino acids. Germline V gene data show CDR1 as SGHDN and CDR2 as FVKESK. The chain's CDR3 is CASSQDSWGGYTF. Written as DNA, the CDR3 is TGTGCCAGCAGCCAAGATTCCTGGGGCGGCTACACCTTC.

This clonotype was counted a few times. CDR3 nucleotides: TGCGCCAGCAGCCAAGAGTTCGGGGGTGTGGGCTCCTACGAGCAGTACTTC. It is translated as CASSQEFGGVGSYEQYF. V usage is TRBV4-3 and J usage is TRBJ2-7; weak D call: TRBD2 (6 bases). The germline CDR1 and CDR2 sequences are LGHNA and YSLEER. The ends were cut back, 0 bases at V and 0 bases at J, with 15 bases in the middle. This CDR3 contains 17 residues.

This clonotype has a handful of counts. This sequence joins TRBV12-3 or TRBV12-4 and TRBJ2-6; the D is unclear. The CDR3 spans 15 residues. Trimming removed 8 bases from V and 0 bases from J, with 11 bases in between. CDR3 residues: CASSWRSSGANVLTF. In DNA, the CDR3 is TGTGCCAGCTCGTGGCGAAGCTCTGGGGCCAACGTCCTGACTTTC.

The V and J genes are TRBV29-1 and TRBJ1-1; 7 bases are shared with TRBD1. Germline V gene sequence: CDR1 SQVTM, CDR2 ANQGSEA. The CDR3 contains 14 residues. Trimming removed 4 bases from V and 1 base from J; junction bases left unmatched: 6. The CDR3, as DNA: TGCAGCGTTGCCCGACAGGGTTCGAACACTGAAGCTTTCTTT. Its translation is CSVARQGSNTEAFF.

In regard to this clonotype: An end of the junction does not agree with germline; a read error may underlie this. This rearrangement joins TRBV7-9 to TRBJ1-6, with no clear D. Germline V gene sequence: CDR1 SEHNR, CDR2 FQNEAQ (reference sequence). The CDR3 covers 17 residues. The CDR3 DNA reads TGCGCCAGCAGCCAAGTGGCCGAAAGGGAAATTAACTCACCCCTCCACTTT. This sequence encodes CASSQVAEREINSPLHF.

With respect to this clonotype: As the CDR3 is not closed by the conserved phenylalanine or tryptophan, this likely results from a read error. The V gene is TRBV5-1, the J gene TRBJ2-5; 7 nucleotides agree with TRBD1. This CDR3 has 14 amino acids. The junction had 4 bases not matched to a gene; V was cut back by 4 bases and J by 1 base. The germline CDR1 and CDR2 sequences are SGHRS and YFSETQ. The CDR3 region is CASSRDSSQETQYL. CDR3 DNA sequence: TGCGCCAGCAGCAGGGACAGTAGCCAAGAGACCCAGTACCTC.

This clonotype was detected once. The genes are TRBV7-9 and TRBJ1-2, with D unclear. CDR3 length equals 12 residues. Germline V CDR1 and CDR2: SEHNR, FQNEAQ (reference sequence). Trimming stripped 11 bases from V and 4 bases from J, with 14 bases between. DNA for the CDR3: TGTGCCGGCTCCCAAGAGAGCTATGGCTACACCTTC. Protein product: CAGSQESYGYTF. Using reference TRBV7-9 and TRBJ1-2 for the parts outside the CDR3, the full variable domain is DTGVSQNPRHKITKRGQNVTFRCDPISEHNRLYWYRQTLGQGPEFLTYFQNEAQLEKSRLLSDRFSAERPKGSFSTLEIQRTEQGDSAMYLCAGSQESYGYTFGSGTRLTVV.

The chain uses TRBV7-8 and TRBJ2-6; D remains unclear. Germline V gene sequence: CDR1 SGHVS, CDR2 FQNEAQ. V was trimmed by 4 bases and J by 2 bases, leaving 12 bases between them. The CDR3 has 16 amino acids. CDR3 region: CASSSPTAPGANVLTF. The DNA for the CDR3 is TGTGCCAGCAGCTCCCCTACTGCTCCTGGGGCCAACGTCCTGACTTTC.

V gene TRBV12-3 or TRBV12-4 combines with J gene TRBJ1-2; possibly TRBD1 for D (5 bases). V lost 7 bases, J lost 7 bases, and 25 bases lay in between. The CDR3 is 16 amino acids. CDR3 coding DNA: TGTGCCAGCATCAACTCTTCGACAGACCGCTCGTGTGGCTACACCTTC. Its protein is CASINSSTDRSCGYTF.

This clonotype was found many times. This CDR3 reads CASSVAGVGEQYF. CDR3 sequence (DNA): TGTGCCAGCAGCGTAGCTGGGGTCGGCGAGCAGTACTTC. The V gene is TRBV9, the J gene TRBJ2-7; no clear D. The germline V and J ends were trimmed by 0 bases and 6 bases, with 10 bases remaining between them. Germline V lookup: CDR1 SGDLS, CDR2 YYNGEE. The CDR3 consists of 13 residues.

The sample holds many counts of this clonotype. This chain links TRBV5-6 with TRBJ1-6; D is uncertain. V lost 5 bases and J 9 bases, leaving 12 bases between the germline ends. This CDR3 is 13 amino acids long. The germline V gene has CDR1 SGHDT and CDR2 YYEEEE. The CDR3 nucleotides read TGTGCCAGCAGTCCTTTCATGAGTTCACCCCTCCACTTT. Protein: CASSPFMSSPLHF.

This sequence joins TRBV19 and TRBJ1-1, with D tentatively TRBD1 (6 bases). V was clipped by 6 bases and J by 4 bases, with 9 bases between them. CDR1 and CDR2 from the germline V gene are LNHDA and SQIVND (reference sequence). The CDR3 is made up of 12 amino acids. The CDR3 region has the DNA TGTGCCAGTAGGTGGGGGGCCACTGAAGCTTTCTTT. Residues: CASRWGATEAFF.

Comments on this clonotype: The junction does not match germline at one end; this may be a read error. The V and J genes are TRBV20-1 and TRBJ2-6; the D gene could be TRBD1 or TRBD2 (5 bases each). Germline loops: CDR1 DFQATT, CDR2 SNEGSKA (reference sequence). CDR3 length equals 15 residues. CDR3 loop: CSASRDGFGPNVLTF. CDR3 coding DNA: TGCAGTGCTAGCCGGGACGGTTTTGGGCCCAACGTCCTGACTTTC.